These 29 T cell receptor beta chains were all obtained from the same sample, sequenced in a study of technical replicates of blood from several donors. Some clones are missing from TCRdb's copy, which holds only in-frame ones; the method was immunoSEQ multiplex PCR. The top ten hold about 0.4% of the sample, which has some 80,000 clones, roughly 94% seen once. Source material: T cells isolated from PBMCs. The receptor set was obtained from a human donor in good health.

This chain links TRBV30 with TRBJ2-3; TRBD2 might be the D (5 bases). The CDR3 has 17 residues. Germline V gene lookup returns CDR1 GTSNPN and CDR2 SVGIG (reference sequence). V lost 0 bases and J lost 4, with 20 bases in between. The chain's CDR3 is CAWSVRPGIRFADTQYF. The DNA of the CDR3 is TGTGCCTGGAGTGTACGGCCCGGGATAAGGTTTGCAGATACGCAGTATTTT.

The table lists this clone with a count of one. The chain uses TRBV5-6 and TRBJ2-7; 7 bases fit TRBD1. This CDR3 contains 14 residues. V shed 4 bases, J shed 1 base, and the junction held 5 bases outside the gene matches. Germline V gene lookup returns CDR1 SGHDT and CDR2 YYEEEE. This chain's CDR3 is CASSPGTVSYEQYF. The CDR3 DNA follows: TGTGCCAGCAGCCCAGGGACAGTTTCCTACGAGCAGTACTTC. The entire variable domain, with the rest obtained from reference TRBV5-6 and TRBJ2-7, is as follows: DAGVTQSPTHLIKTRGQQVTLRCSPKSGHDTVSWYQQALGQGPQFIFQYYEEEERQRGNFPDRFSGHQFPNYSSELNVNALLLGDSALYLCASSPGTVSYEQYFGPGTRLTVT.

This clone was seen just once. The chain carries TRBV7-6 and TRBJ1-5, with D tentatively TRBD1 (6 bases). This CDR3 contains 16 residues. In germline, CDR1 is SGHVS, CDR2 FNYEAQ. The germline V and J ends were trimmed by 4 bases and 5 bases, with 18 bases remaining between them. Here the CDR3 reads CASSSHSRGADQPQHF. In DNA form, the CDR3 reads TGTGCCAGCAGCTCCCATTCCAGGGGCGCGGATCAGCCCCAGCATTTT. Using reference TRBV7-6 and TRBJ1-5 for the parts outside the CDR3, the full variable domain is GAGVSQSPRYKVTKRGQDVALRCDPISGHVSLYWYRQALGQGPEFLTYFNYEAQQDKSGLPNDRFSAERPEGSISTLTIQRTEQRDSAMYRCASSSHSRGADQPQHFGDGTRLSIL.

This clone was counted between two and nine times. The chain combines TRBV9 with TRBJ1-1; D perhaps matches TRBD1 (6 bases). This CDR3 has 14 residues. Trimming took 2 bases from V and 5 from J, leaving 13 bases between them. CDR1 and CDR2 (germline): SGDLS, YYNGEE. Here the CDR3 DNA reads TGTGCCAGCAGCGTCGGTCCAGGGGAGACTGAAGCTTTCTTT. As protein: CASSVGPGETEAFF.

The J gene is TRBJ2-5, the V gene TRBV4-1, with D unclear. CDR1 MGHRA and CDR2 YSYEKL come from the germline V gene. Between the trimmed V and J ends, which lost 0 bases and 9 bases, there was a span of 17 bases. The CDR3 runs to 15 residues. For the CDR3, the DNA is TGCGCCAGCAGCCAAGATGTGTTAGTTAGGAGACCCCAGTACTTC. Encoded protein: CASSQDVLVRRPQYF.

The CDR3 reads CASSHRTGGYNEQFF. Written as DNA, the CDR3 is TGCGCCAGCAGCCACCGGACAGGGGGTTACAATGAGCAGTTCTTC. The rearrangement links TRBV4-3 to TRBJ2-1; 10 bases are shared with TRBD1. The CDR3 extends over 15 amino acids. With 3 bases clipped from V and 4 bases from J, the junction kept 3 bases outside the gene matches. Germline V gives CDR1 LGHNA, CDR2 YSLEER.

This clone was seen a few times. The rearrangement uses TRBV7-9 and TRBJ2-3, with TRBD2 identical over 8 bases. V lost 3 bases to trimming and J lost 5 bases; unmatched junction nucleotides: 7. The CDR3 runs 15 residues. Germline V CDR1 and CDR2: SEHNR, FQNEAQ (reference sequence). CDR3 in DNA: TGTGCCAGCAGCTTCTTCGCGGGAGGTCTAGATACGCAGTATTTT. Translation gives CASSFFAGGLDTQYF.

The chain has TRBV7-9 and TRBJ2-7; 9 bases agree with TRBD1. The CDR3 sequence is 14 residues long. V trimming: 4 bases; J trimming: 5 bases; junction bases outside the gene matches: 6. Germline values: CDR1 SEHNR, CDR2 FQNEAQ (reference sequence). CDR3 DNA: TGTGCCAGCAGCTCCGGGACAGGGACGAACGAGCAGTACTTC. It codes for CASSSGTGTNEQYF.

The chain couples TRBV9 to TRBJ2-7; 9 nucleotides agree with TRBD2. This CDR3 is 14 amino acids long. J lost 4 bases, V lost 3 bases, and 5 bases had no gene match. Germline V gives CDR1 SGDLS, CDR2 YYNGEE. Written as DNA, the CDR3 is TGTGCCAGCAGCGAGGGACTAGCTCAATACGAGCAGTACTTC. The encoded protein is CASSEGLAQYEQYF.

The chain employs TRBV30 and TRBJ1-2; no firm D call. Trimming stripped 8 bases from V and 0 bases from J, with 7 bases between. Looked up from germline, CDR1 is GTSNPN and CDR2 is SVGIG (reference sequence). The CDR3 has 11 residues. For the CDR3, the DNA is TGTGCCCACAGAGCTAACTATGGCTACACCTTC. Protein: CAHRANYGYTF.

This chain joins TRBV19 and TRBJ1-1; D possibly corresponds to TRBD1 (6 bases). Germline CDR1 is LNHDA and CDR2 is SQIVND (reference sequence). Trimming left V 5 bases short and J 2 bases short, with 9 bases between. This CDR3 has 13 residues. CDR3 sequence reads: CASSSDSNTEAFF. The CDR3 DNA follows: TGTGCCAGTAGTTCGGACAGCAACACTGAAGCTTTCTTT.

V usage is TRBV4-1 and J usage is TRBJ2-7; 8 nucleotides match TRBD2. This CDR3 is 13 amino acids long. Losses at the gene ends were 3 bases for V and 4 bases for J; bases not matched to a gene: 2. Germline CDR1 is MGHRA and CDR2 is YSYEKL. DNA for the CDR3: TGCGCCAGCAGCCAGCGGGAGGTGTACGAGCAGTACTTC. Protein sequence: CASSQREVYEQYF.

The gene calls are TRBV19 and TRBJ2-7; D call uncertain. Germline CDR1 LNHDA, CDR2 SQIVND (reference sequence). V was cut by 9 bases and J by 7 bases, with 19 bases left in between. The length of the CDR3 is 13 residues. The CDR3 region has the DNA TGTGCCAGAGCCCAGAGGTCTATTAGGGAGCAGTACTTC. The encoded protein is CARAQRSIREQYF. Variable domain in full (rest from reference TRBV19 and TRBJ2-7): DGGITQSPKYLFRKEGQNVTLSCEQNLNHDAMYWYRQDPGQGLRLIYYSQIVNDFQKGDIAEGYSVSREKKESFPLTVTSAQKNPTAFYLCARAQRSIREQYFGPGTRLTVT.

The chain employs TRBV11-3 and TRBJ1-1; D is ambiguous. V lost 2 bases to trimming and J lost 4 bases, with 8 bases between them. Germline lookup yields CDR1 SGHNT and CDR2 YENEEA. The CDR3 loop spans 13 amino acids. This chain's CDR3 is CASSLLAPTEAFF. The CDR3 bases are TGTGCCAGCAGCTTACTGGCCCCCACTGAAGCTTTCTTT.

This clone was observed once. The chain employs TRBV25-1 and TRBJ2-3, with D perhaps TRBD2 (5 bases). Germline V gene lookup returns CDR1 MGHDK and CDR2 SYGVNS. V gave up 2 bases and J gave up 2 bases, with 14 bases separating them. The CDR3 covers 16 residues. The CDR3, as DNA: TGTGCCAGCAGTGAAGGGAGTAGCGAGGTCACAGATACGCAGTATTTT. Its protein is CASSEGSSEVTDTQYF.

The CDR3 DNA follows: TGTGCCAGCAGTTTCCTTTCTTACAGGGAGGAGACCCAGTACTTC. The encoded protein is CASSFLSYREETQYF. The chain couples TRBV28 to TRBJ2-5; D is possibly TRBD1 (6 bases). This CDR3 is built from 15 residues. Germline V gives CDR1 MDHEN, CDR2 SYDVKM. V lost 3 bases, J lost 5 bases, and 16 bases lay in between.

The V call is TRBV29-1, the J call TRBJ1-4; D is uncertain. The CDR3 is 12 residues long. Deletions cut 0 bases from V and 11 bases from J, with 10 bases between. Looked up from germline, CDR1 is SQVTM and CDR2 is ANQGSEA. The CDR3 nucleotides are TGCAGCGTTGAAGAGGCCCCTGGTAAACTGTTTTTT. Translating it yields CSVEEAPGKLFF.

This sequence joins TRBV6-4 and TRBJ1-2, with D possibly matching TRBD1 (5 bases). Germline V gene sequence: CDR1 MRHNA, CDR2 SNTAGT. The CDR3 has 13 amino acids. Trimming pared 6 bases from V and 4 bases from J, leaving 12 bases between. The CDR3 bases are TGTGCCAGCAGCACGGACACGGGCTATGGCTACACCTTC. This sequence encodes CASSTDTGYGYTF.

J is TRBJ2-1 and V is TRBV7-8, with 10 bases lining up with TRBD2. This CDR3 spans 13 amino acids. Germline CDR1 and CDR2: SGHVS and FQNEAQ. The chain's CDR3 is CVGGTSVNNEQFF. CDR3 DNA sequence: TGTGTAGGGGGGACTAGCGTTAACAATGAGCAGTTCTTC.

V is TRBV29-1 and J is TRBJ2-3, with D unresolved. From germline, CDR1 is SQVTM and CDR2 ANQGSEA. The CDR3 runs 10 residues. The V gene lost 5 bases and the J gene lost 2 bases, with 2 bases spanning the gap. This chain's CDR3 is CSVHTDTQYF. CDR3 nucleotides: TGCAGCGTTCACACAGATACGCAGTATTTT.

The rearrangement joins TRBV11-3 to TRBJ2-1, with 8 bases aligning to TRBD2. Germline CDR1 SGHNT, CDR2 YENEEA. Trimming took 0 bases from V and 12 from J; bases not matched to a gene: 7. This CDR3 spans 14 amino acids. Here the CDR3 reads CASSLDNGLASQFF. The CDR3 DNA is TGTGCCAGCAGCTTAGATAACGGACTAGCATCGCAGTTCTTC.

The chain couples TRBV5-1 to TRBJ1-5, with 9 bases aligning to TRBD1. CDR3 length: 15 amino acids. Germline values: CDR1 SGHRS, CDR2 YFSETQ. V dropped 4 bases and J dropped 7; count of bases not matched to a gene: 9. The CDR3: CASSAGQGFGQPQHF. CDR3 nucleotide sequence: TGCGCCAGCAGCGCCGGACAGGGGTTCGGACAGCCCCAGCATTTT.

The chain employs TRBV10-3 and TRBJ1-5, with 12 nucleotides matching TRBD1. The V segment lost 5 bases and the J segment 4 bases; nucleotides outside the gene matches: 3. CDR3 length: 15 amino acids. Germline CDR1 ENHRY, CDR2 SYGVKD. The CDR3, as DNA: TGTGCCATCAGTCGGGACAGGGGGCTTAATCAGCCCCAGCATTTT. Protein product: CAISRDRGLNQPQHF.

This chain joins TRBV19 and TRBJ1-5, with 11 positions matching TRBD1. The V gene end was trimmed by 6 bases and the J gene end by 6 bases; junction bases not matched to a gene: 7. From germline, CDR1 is LNHDA and CDR2 SQIVND (reference sequence). This CDR3 is built from 15 residues. The CDR3: CASRRTGGMGQPQHF. The CDR3 bases are TGTGCCAGTAGGCGGACAGGGGGCATGGGTCAGCCCCAGCATTTT.

The V gene is TRBV18, the J gene TRBJ1-1; 9 nucleotides line up with TRBD1. V trimming: 5 bases; J trimming: 6 bases; junction bases outside the gene matches: 7. From germline, CDR1 is KGHSH and CDR2 LQKENI. The CDR3 contains 14 residues. The CDR3 DNA is TGTGCCAGCTCAACAGGGGGCTTTCTTTCTGAAGCTTTCTTT. Translating gives CASSTGGFLSEAFF.

In DNA, the CDR3 is TGTGCCAGCAGCTTTCAGAGACAGTACACTGAAGCTTTCTTT. Translation: CASSFQRQYTEAFF. V gene TRBV5-6 combines with J gene TRBJ1-1; the D gene is possibly TRBD1 (5 bases). The CDR3 length is 14 residues. Trimming cost V 2 bases and J 3 bases, with 11 bases left between them. Germline V gives CDR1 SGHDT, CDR2 YYEEEE.

The gene calls are TRBV18 and TRBJ1-2, with TRBD1 identical over 11 bases. The junction had 1 base not matched to a gene; V was cut back by 0 bases and J by 4 bases. There are 15 residues in the CDR3. Germline V gene lookup returns CDR1 KGHSH and CDR2 LQKENI. CDR3 region: CASSPPGQGVYGYTF. The CDR3 DNA reads as TGTGCCAGCTCACCACCGGGACAGGGGGTCTATGGCTACACCTTC.

The chain uses TRBV5-1 and TRBJ2-7; 8 bases fit TRBD1. Looked up from germline, CDR1 is SGHRS and CDR2 is YFSETQ. There are 12 residues in the CDR3. The ends lost 4 bases at V and 4 bases at J; junction bases unmatched: 1. The chain's CDR3 is CASSRTGYEQYF. The CDR3 DNA reads TGCGCCAGCAGCCGGACAGGGTACGAGCAGTACTTC.

This chain joins TRBV4-1 and TRBJ2-7, with 8 bases matching TRBD1. Germline V gene sequence: CDR1 MGHRA, CDR2 YSYEKL. CDR3 length equals 16 residues. Losses at the gene ends were 6 bases for V and 0 bases for J; bases not matched to a gene: 10. This CDR3 reads CASSNLGTGGSYEQYF. CDR3 coding DNA: TGCGCCAGCAGTAACCTTGGGACAGGTGGCTCCTACGAGCAGTACTTC.